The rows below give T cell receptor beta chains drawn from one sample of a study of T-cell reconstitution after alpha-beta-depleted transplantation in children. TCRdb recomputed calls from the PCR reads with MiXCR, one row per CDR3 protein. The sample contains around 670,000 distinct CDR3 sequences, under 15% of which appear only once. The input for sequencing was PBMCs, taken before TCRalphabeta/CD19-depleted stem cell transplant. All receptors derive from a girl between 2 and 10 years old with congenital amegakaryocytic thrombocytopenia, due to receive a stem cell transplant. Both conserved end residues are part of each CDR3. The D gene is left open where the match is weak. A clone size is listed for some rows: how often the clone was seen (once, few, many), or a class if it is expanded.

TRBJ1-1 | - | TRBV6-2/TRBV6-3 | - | CASHDSIWGTEAFF | TGTGCCAGCCATGACAGCATTTGGGGCACTGAAGCTTTCTTT
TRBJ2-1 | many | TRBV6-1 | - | CASSRGGWAEQFF | TGTGCCAGCAGCCGTGGGGGATGGGCTGAGCAGTTCTTC
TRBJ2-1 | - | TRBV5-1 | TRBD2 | CASSSGQTSGTTDEQFF | TGCGCCAGCAGCTCCGGACAGACTAGCGGGACGACGGATGAGCAGTTCTTC
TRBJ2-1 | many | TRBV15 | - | CATSRDLGESYNEQFF | TGTGCCACCAGCAGAGATCTGGGAGAGTCCTACAATGAGCAGTTCTTC
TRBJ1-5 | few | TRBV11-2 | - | CASSPAGVNQPQHF | TGTGCCAGCAGCCCAGCCGGGGTCAATCAGCCCCAGCATTTT
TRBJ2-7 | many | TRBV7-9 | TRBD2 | CASSLLTGGNSYEQYF | TGTGCCAGCAGCTTACTAACGGGAGGGAACTCCTACGAGCAGTACTTC
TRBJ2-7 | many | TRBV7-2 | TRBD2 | CASSLGLAGGYEQYF | TGTGCCAGCAGCTTAGGACTAGCGGGAGGGTACGAGCAGTACTTC
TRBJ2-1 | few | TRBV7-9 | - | CASRRGNNEQFF | TGTGCCAGCAGACGAGGAAACAATGAGCAGTTCTTC
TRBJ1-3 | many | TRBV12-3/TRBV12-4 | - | CASSPGFSGNTIYF | TGTGCCAGCAGCCCGGGGTTCTCTGGAAACACCATATATTTT
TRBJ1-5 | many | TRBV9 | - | CARQYSNQPQHF | TGTGCCAGACAGTATAGCAATCAGCCCCAGCATTTT
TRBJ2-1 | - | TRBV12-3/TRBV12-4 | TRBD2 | CASRGERDVNEQFF | TGTGCCAGCAGGGGGGAGCGGGACGTCAATGAGCAGTTCTTC
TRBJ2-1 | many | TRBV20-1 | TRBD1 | CSALRGHNEQFF | TGCAGTGCCCTCAGGGGGCACAATGAGCAGTTCTTC
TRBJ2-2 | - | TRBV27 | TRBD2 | CASSIAGGGGSQHGELFF | TGTGCCAGCAGTATTGCCGGGGGGGGCGGGAGCCAGCACGGGGAGCTGTTTTTT
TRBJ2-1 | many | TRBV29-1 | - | CSVAGQNEQFF | TGCAGCGTTGCGGGGCAAAATGAGCAGTTCTTC
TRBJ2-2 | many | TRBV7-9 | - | CASSMGLRALFF | TGTGCCAGCAGCATGGGCCTCCGCGCGCTGTTTTTT
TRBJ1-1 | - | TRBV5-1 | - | CASSFNTGTKKAFF | TGCGCCAGCAGCTTTAACACAGGGACGAAAAAAGCTTTCTTT
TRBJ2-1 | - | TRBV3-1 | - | CASSQVTANNEQFF | TGTGCCAGCAGCCAAGTTACAGCGAACAATGAGCAGTTCTTC
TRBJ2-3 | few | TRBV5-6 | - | CASSPRGRTGPDTQYF | TGTGCCAGCAGCCCGAGAGGGCGGACCGGCCCAGATACGCAGTATTTT
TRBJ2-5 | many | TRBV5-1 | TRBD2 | CASTPETSMETQYF | TGCGCCAGCACTCCTGAGACTAGCATGGAGACCCAGTACTTC
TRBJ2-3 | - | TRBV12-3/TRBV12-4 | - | CASSLSLATDTQYF | TGTGCCAGCAGTTTATCCTTAGCAACAGATACGCAGTATTTT
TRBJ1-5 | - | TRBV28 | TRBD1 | CASLYPHRGSNQPQHF | TGTGCCAGTCTCTACCCACACAGGGGTAGCAATCAGCCCCAGCATTTT
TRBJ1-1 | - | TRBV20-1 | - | CSAEEQGMNTEAFF | TGCAGTGCTGAAGAACAGGGAATGAACACTGAAGCTTTCTTT
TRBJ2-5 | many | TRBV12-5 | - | CASGSPQGETQYF | TGTGCTAGTGGTTCGCCCCAGGGAGAGACCCAGTACTTC